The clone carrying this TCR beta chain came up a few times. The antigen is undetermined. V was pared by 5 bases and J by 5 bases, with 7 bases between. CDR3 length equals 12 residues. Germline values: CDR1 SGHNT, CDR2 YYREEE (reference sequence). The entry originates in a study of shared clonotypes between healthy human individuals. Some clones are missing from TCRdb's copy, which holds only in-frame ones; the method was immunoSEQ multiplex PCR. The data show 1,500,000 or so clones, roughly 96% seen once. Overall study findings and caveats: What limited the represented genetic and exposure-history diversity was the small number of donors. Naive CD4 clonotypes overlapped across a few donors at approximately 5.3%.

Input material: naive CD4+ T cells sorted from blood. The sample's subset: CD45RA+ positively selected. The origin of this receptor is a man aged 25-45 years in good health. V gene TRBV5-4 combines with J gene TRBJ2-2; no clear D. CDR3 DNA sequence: TGTGCCAGCAGAACCAATACCGGGGAGCTGTTTTTT. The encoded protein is CASRTNTGELFF.